A selection of T cell receptor beta chains follows, all from one sample in a study of blood T cell repertoires in COVID-19. Method: immunoSEQ multiplex PCR; TCRdb's copy keeps in-frame clones and lacks some. This table has 120,000 or so clones, under 75% appearing once. The sequenced material came from peripheral blood. These receptors all come from a woman in her fifties or sixties with acute or convalescent COVID-19. Both conserved end residues are part of each CDR3. Fields, in order: J gene, V gene, D gene, clone size, CDR3 DNA, CDR3 protein. The D gene is left open where the match is weak. Not every row has a clone size; where given, it reads once, few, many or a size class.

J gene: TRBJ1-3
V gene: TRBV9
D gene: TRBD1
clone size: NA
CDR3 DNA: TGTGCCAGCAGCGTAGGACAGGGGGCAAGAAACACCATATATTTT
CDR3 protein: CASSVGQGARNTIYF

J gene: TRBJ2-7
V gene: TRBV3-1/TRBV3-2
D gene: TRBD1
clone size: NA
CDR3 DNA: TGTGCCAGCAGCGCCGCGACAGGGGTATACGAGCAGTACTTC
CDR3 protein: CASSAATGVYEQYF

J gene: TRBJ2-7
V gene: TRBV7-2
D gene: TRBD1
clone size: NA
CDR3 DNA: TGTGCCAGCAGCTTGAGCGGGACAGGGTCTGGCGAGCAGTACTTC
CDR3 protein: CASSLSGTGSGEQYF

J gene: TRBJ1-3
V gene: TRBV5-1
D gene: NA
clone size: NA
CDR3 DNA: TGCGCCAGCAGCTTGGAGCGGGCCGCTGGAAACACCATATATTTT
CDR3 protein: CASSLERAAGNTIYF

J gene: TRBJ2-7
V gene: TRBV5-1
D gene: NA
clone size: few
CDR3 DNA: TGCGCCAGCAGCTCGGGGGACAGTTACGAGCAGTACTTC
CDR3 protein: CASSSGDSYEQYF

J gene: TRBJ1-1
V gene: TRBV30
D gene: NA
clone size: NA
CDR3 DNA: TGTGCCTGGAGTACTACCCAGAACACTGAAGCTTTCTTT
CDR3 protein: CAWSTTQNTEAFF

J gene: TRBJ1-1
V gene: TRBV5-1
D gene: TRBD1
clone size: NA
CDR3 DNA: TGCGCCAGCAGCAGTTTGGGACAGCCTCTCACTGAAGCTTTCTTT
CDR3 protein: CASSSLGQPLTEAFF

J gene: TRBJ1-2
V gene: TRBV24-1
D gene: NA
clone size: NA
CDR3 DNA: TGTGCCACCAGTGACTCATGGGGCACAACGCCCTATGGCTACACCTTC
CDR3 protein: CATSDSWGTTPYGYTF

J gene: TRBJ1-2
V gene: TRBV6-6
D gene: NA
clone size: NA
CDR3 DNA: TGTGCCAGCACCTCTCGGCGGGGGGGGGCCCTCTATGGCTACACCTTC
CDR3 protein: CASTSRRGGALYGYTF

J gene: TRBJ1-2
V gene: TRBV28
D gene: NA
clone size: NA
CDR3 DNA: TGTGCCAGCAGTTTAAGCGACTATGGCTACACCTTC
CDR3 protein: CASSLSDYGYTF

J gene: TRBJ1-2
V gene: TRBV6-1
D gene: NA
clone size: NA
CDR3 DNA: TGTGCCAGCAGTGACAACGGGGGGAGCTACACCTTC
CDR3 protein: CASSDNGGSYTF

J gene: TRBJ2-6
V gene: TRBV30
D gene: NA
clone size: few
CDR3 DNA: TGTGCCTGGAGTGCCCGACAGCCTGGGGCCAACGTCCTGACTTTC
CDR3 protein: CAWSARQPGANVLTF

J gene: TRBJ1-1
V gene: TRBV6-5
D gene: NA
clone size: few
CDR3 DNA: TGTGCCAGCTGTTGGGGCTCTGACACTGAAGCTTTCTTT
CDR3 protein: CASCWGSDTEAFF

J gene: TRBJ1-3
V gene: TRBV6-5
D gene: NA
clone size: few
CDR3 DNA: TGTGCCAGCAGTTACGCAGGGGTTCCTGGAAACACCATATATTTT
CDR3 protein: CASSYAGVPGNTIYF

J gene: TRBJ1-1
V gene: TRBV19
D gene: NA
clone size: NA
CDR3 DNA: TGTGCCAGTACCCTCGCGTCGGTCTTCGGTGAAGCTTTCTTT
CDR3 protein: CASTLASVFGEAFF

J gene: TRBJ1-2
V gene: TRBV10-3
D gene: NA
clone size: NA
CDR3 DNA: TGTGCCATCAGTGAAAGACAGAACTATGGCTACACCTTC
CDR3 protein: CAISERQNYGYTF

J gene: TRBJ2-7
V gene: TRBV23-1
D gene: TRBD2
clone size: NA
CDR3 DNA: TGCGCCAGCAGGCTAGCGGGGGCCTCCTACGAGCAGTACTTC
CDR3 protein: CASRLAGASYEQYF

J gene: TRBJ1-5
V gene: TRBV28
D gene: NA
clone size: NA
CDR3 DNA: TGTGCCAGCAGTTTATTGTGGGCGGGGGATATGGCTCAGCCCCAGCATTTT
CDR3 protein: CASSLLWAGDMAQPQHF

J gene: TRBJ2-7
V gene: TRBV28
D gene: NA
clone size: NA
CDR3 DNA: TGTGCCACCATACGGGGTGGGAGAATTTACTACGAGCAGTACTTC
CDR3 protein: CATIRGGRIYYEQYF

J gene: TRBJ2-5
V gene: TRBV7-2
D gene: TRBD2
clone size: NA
CDR3 DNA: TGTGCCAGCAGCTTAGAACTAGCGGGGGGAAGCCCGCACCAAGAGACCCAGTACTTC
CDR3 protein: CASSLELAGGSPHQETQYF

J gene: TRBJ2-7
V gene: TRBV12-3/TRBV12-4
D gene: TRBD1
clone size: NA
CDR3 DNA: TGTGCCAGCACCCCGGGACAGGGATACGAGCAGTACTTC
CDR3 protein: CASTPGQGYEQYF

J gene: TRBJ2-1
V gene: TRBV27
D gene: NA
clone size: NA
CDR3 DNA: TGTGCCAGCAGTTCAGGCCAAAGGGGAATGAATGAGCAGTTCTTC
CDR3 protein: CASSSGQRGMNEQFF

J gene: TRBJ1-6
V gene: TRBV4-3
D gene: TRBD1
clone size: few
CDR3 DNA: TGCGCCAGCAGCCAAGATCGGGCAGGGGGCCCTAATTCACCCCTCCACTTT
CDR3 protein: CASSQDRAGGPNSPLHF

J gene: TRBJ1-1
V gene: TRBV29-1
D gene: TRBD1
clone size: NA
CDR3 DNA: TGCAGCGTTGAAGGGGCAGGGGGCGCGGACACTGAAGCTTTCTTT
CDR3 protein: CSVEGAGGADTEAFF

J gene: TRBJ1-1
V gene: TRBV3-1/TRBV3-2
D gene: NA
clone size: NA
CDR3 DNA: TGTGCCAGCAGCCGAAGGGGGGGCACAAACACTGAAGCTTTCTTT
CDR3 protein: CASSRRGGTNTEAFF

J gene: TRBJ1-2
V gene: TRBV29-1
D gene: NA
clone size: NA
CDR3 DNA: TGCAGCGTTTACGGAGGGGCCGATGGCTACACCTTC
CDR3 protein: CSVYGGADGYTF

J gene: TRBJ1-1
V gene: TRBV7-2
D gene: TRBD1
clone size: few
CDR3 DNA: TGTGCCAGCAGCTCCAAGACAGGGATAGTAGGAGCTATGAACACTGAAGCTTTCTTT
CDR3 protein: CASSSKTGIVGAMNTEAFF

J gene: TRBJ1-1
V gene: TRBV15
D gene: NA
clone size: once
CDR3 DNA: TGTGCCACCAGCAGAAAGGTGGGAGTTGAAGCTTTCTTT
CDR3 protein: CATSRKVGVEAFF

J gene: TRBJ2-1
V gene: TRBV24-1
D gene: TRBD1
clone size: NA
CDR3 DNA: TGTGCCACCAGTGCAGGGACAGGGACACGGAATGAGCAGTTCTTC
CDR3 protein: CATSAGTGTRNEQFF

J gene: TRBJ2-1
V gene: TRBV19
D gene: NA
clone size: NA
CDR3 DNA: TGTGCCAGTAGTATTTCTACCAATGAGCAGTTCTTC
CDR3 protein: CASSISTNEQFF

J gene: TRBJ2-5
V gene: TRBV29-1
D gene: NA
clone size: once
CDR3 DNA: TGCAGCGCCGGAGAGACCCAGTACTTC
CDR3 protein: CSAGETQYF

J gene: TRBJ1-6
V gene: TRBV27
D gene: TRBD1
clone size: NA
CDR3 DNA: TGTGCCAGCAGATCTTACCCAAGATTGGACAGGTATTCACCCCTCCACTTT
CDR3 protein: CASRSYPRLDRYSPLHF

J gene: TRBJ1-3
V gene: TRBV5-4
D gene: NA
clone size: NA
CDR3 DNA: TGTGCCAGCAGCTTGGATGCGGGGTTTTCTGGAAACACCATATATTTT
CDR3 protein: CASSLDAGFSGNTIYF

J gene: TRBJ2-7
V gene: TRBV18
D gene: TRBD1
clone size: NA
CDR3 DNA: TGTGCCAGCTCACCGGGACAGGTAGGGACCTACGAGCAGTACTTC
CDR3 protein: CASSPGQVGTYEQYF

J gene: TRBJ1-5
V gene: TRBV6-6
D gene: NA
clone size: NA
CDR3 DNA: TGTGCCAGCAGTTCGACAGGAACTAATCAGCCCCAGCATTTT
CDR3 protein: CASSSTGTNQPQHF

J gene: TRBJ2-3
V gene: TRBV19
D gene: TRBD2
clone size: NA
CDR3 DNA: TGTGCCAGTAGCCACTTTCAGGCGGGGGGCACAGATACGCAGTATTTT
CDR3 protein: CASSHFQAGGTDTQYF

J gene: TRBJ2-7
V gene: TRBV14
D gene: TRBD2
clone size: few
CDR3 DNA: TGTGCCAGCAGCCAAGGACGGGGGGGACACTACGAGCAGTACTTC
CDR3 protein: CASSQGRGGHYEQYF

J gene: TRBJ1-5
V gene: TRBV19
D gene: TRBD1
clone size: NA
CDR3 DNA: TGTGCCAGTAGTACGATAAAGGGACAGGGATATCAGCCCCAGCATTTT
CDR3 protein: CASSTIKGQGYQPQHF

J gene: TRBJ2-7
V gene: TRBV6-5
D gene: NA
clone size: NA
CDR3 DNA: TGTGCCAGCAGTTACATTAACAGGCCCTACGAGCAGTACTTC
CDR3 protein: CASSYINRPYEQYF

J gene: TRBJ1-3
V gene: TRBV9
D gene: TRBD1
clone size: NA
CDR3 DNA: TGTGCCAGCAGCGTAGGCCTGACAGGGGTGGGAAACACCATATATTTT
CDR3 protein: CASSVGLTGVGNTIYF

J gene: TRBJ2-2
V gene: TRBV7-3
D gene: TRBD1
clone size: NA
CDR3 DNA: TGTGCCAGCAGCCAGGGACAGATGAACACCGGGGAGCTGTTTTTT
CDR3 protein: CASSQGQMNTGELFF

J gene: TRBJ1-1
V gene: TRBV13
D gene: NA
clone size: NA
CDR3 DNA: TGTGCCAGCAGCTTAGAAAGCGTCGTCGTAAACACTGAAGCTTTCTTT
CDR3 protein: CASSLESVVVNTEAFF

J gene: TRBJ1-1
V gene: TRBV7-2
D gene: NA
clone size: NA
CDR3 DNA: TGTGCCAGCGCCCTTGACGGGTACACTGAAGCTTTCTTT
CDR3 protein: CASALDGYTEAFF

J gene: TRBJ2-2
V gene: TRBV30
D gene: NA
clone size: NA
CDR3 DNA: TGTGCCTGGACCTGGACAGACACCGGGGAGCTGTTTTTT
CDR3 protein: CAWTWTDTGELFF

J gene: TRBJ1-4
V gene: TRBV18
D gene: TRBD1
clone size: NA
CDR3 DNA: TGTGCCAGCTCACCACCGAACAGGGGAACTAATGAAAAACTGTTTTTT
CDR3 protein: CASSPPNRGTNEKLFF

J gene: TRBJ2-5
V gene: TRBV2
D gene: TRBD2
clone size: NA
CDR3 DNA: TGTGCCAGCAATGCGGGGGGAGGACAAGAGACCCAGTACTTC
CDR3 protein: CASNAGGGQETQYF

J gene: TRBJ2-7
V gene: TRBV30
D gene: TRBD2
clone size: few
CDR3 DNA: TGTGCCTGGAGTTGGGGGGGGGAGCAGTACTTC
CDR3 protein: CAWSWGGEQYF

J gene: TRBJ2-3
V gene: TRBV3-1/TRBV3-2
D gene: NA
clone size: medium-sized
CDR3 DNA: TGTGCCAGCAGCTCGAGCCTCCTCAGCACAGATACGCAGTATTTT
CDR3 protein: CASSSSLLSTDTQYF

J gene: TRBJ1-2
V gene: TRBV10-3
D gene: NA
clone size: NA
CDR3 DNA: TGTGCCATCACAGGAATACTCTCCTATGGCTACACCTTC
CDR3 protein: CAITGILSYGYTF

J gene: TRBJ1-1
V gene: TRBV10-3
D gene: TRBD1
clone size: NA
CDR3 DNA: TGTGCCATCAGACCGACAGGGGAGGGCACTGAAGCTTTCTTT
CDR3 protein: CAIRPTGEGTEAFF

J gene: TRBJ2-7
V gene: TRBV7-2
D gene: NA
clone size: NA
CDR3 DNA: TGTGCCAGCAGCTTAAGGATCTCGGGGTCATACGAGCAGTACTTC
CDR3 protein: CASSLRISGSYEQYF

J gene: TRBJ2-5
V gene: TRBV11-2
D gene: NA
clone size: NA
CDR3 DNA: TGTGCCAGCACCCGAGGCCGGGGTAGTTGGGAGACCCAGTACTTC
CDR3 protein: CASTRGRGSWETQYF

J gene: TRBJ2-3
V gene: TRBV19
D gene: NA
clone size: few
CDR3 DNA: TGTGCCAGTAGTACCAGCGGAGATACGCAGTATTTT
CDR3 protein: CASSTSGDTQYF

J gene: TRBJ1-1
V gene: TRBV11-2
D gene: NA
clone size: NA
CDR3 DNA: TGTGCCAGCAGCCTTGGAGGGGTCACTGAAGCTTTCTTT
CDR3 protein: CASSLGGVTEAFF